This TCR beta chain was identified in a study of cytomegalovirus exposure and HLA in healthy donors. The PCR was carried out with 60 Vbeta primers and 13 Jbeta primers. The assay was immunoSEQ multiplex PCR, and TCRdb's table has in-frame clones only and misses some. The sample has approximately 190,000 clones, about three quarters seen once. This CDR3 has 19 residues. Germline V gene lookup returns CDR1 SGDLS and CDR2 YYNGEE. V was trimmed by 2 bases and J by 4 bases, leaving 22 bases between them. The TCR sequence derives from a woman aged 25 to 39 in good health and CMV-seropositive. The sample was PBMCs. The chain has TRBV9 and TRBJ1-6; unclear D gene. The CDR3 DNA follows: TGTGCCAGCAGCGTTACAGAAATAGGGAGAATGTCGTATAATTCACCCCTCCACTTT. It specifies CASSVTEIGRMSYNSPLHF. Based on the CDR3 plus reference TRBV9 and TRBJ1-6, the full variable domain is DSGVTQTPKHLITATGQRVTLRCSPRSGDLSVYWYQQSLDQGLQFLIQYYNGEERAKGNILERFSAQQFPDLHSELNLSSLELGDSALYFCASSVTEIGRMSYNSPLHFGNGTRLTVT.